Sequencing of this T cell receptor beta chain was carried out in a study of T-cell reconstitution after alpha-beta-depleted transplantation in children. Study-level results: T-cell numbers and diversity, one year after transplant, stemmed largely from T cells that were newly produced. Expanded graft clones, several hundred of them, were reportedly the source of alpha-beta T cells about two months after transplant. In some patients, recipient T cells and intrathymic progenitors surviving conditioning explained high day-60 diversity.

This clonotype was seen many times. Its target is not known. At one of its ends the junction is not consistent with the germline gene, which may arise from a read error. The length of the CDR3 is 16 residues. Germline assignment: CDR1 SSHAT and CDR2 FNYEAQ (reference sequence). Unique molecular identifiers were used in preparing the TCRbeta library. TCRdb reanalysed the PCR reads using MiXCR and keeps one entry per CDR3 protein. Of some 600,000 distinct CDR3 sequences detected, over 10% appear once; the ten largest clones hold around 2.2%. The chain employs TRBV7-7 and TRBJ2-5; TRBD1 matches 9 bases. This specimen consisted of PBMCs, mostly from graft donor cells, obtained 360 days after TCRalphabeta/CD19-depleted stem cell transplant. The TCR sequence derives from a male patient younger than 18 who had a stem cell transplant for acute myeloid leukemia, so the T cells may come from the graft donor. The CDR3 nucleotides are TGTGCTAGCAGCTTGGCCGGGACAGGGTACCAAGAGACCCAGTACTTC. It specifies CASSLAGTGYQETQYF.